This T cell receptor (beta chain) was identified in a study of blood T cell repertoires in COVID-19. Overall study context: Samples representing acute and convalescent COVID-19 were sourced from the United States, Italy and Spain. Sources were T cells, B-cell-depleted T cells, or PBMCs; the material itself was cDNA or gDNA.

Original analysis: Cell counts per sample came from amplifying reference gene primers. The method was immunoSEQ multiplex PCR; TCRdb's version includes in-frame clones alone and lacks a portion of them. That table furnishes V, J and clone size, whereas the DNA furnished D and trimming. The data hold around 260,000 clones, with about 89% observed a single time. Germline V gene lookup returns CDR1 KGHDR and CDR2 SFDVKD. Trimming took 10 bases from V and 0 from J, leaving 11 bases between them. CDR3 length: 13 residues. This chain joins TRBV24-1 and TRBJ2-5, with D perhaps TRBD1 (6 bases). The material sequenced was peripheral blood. The receptor comes from a woman aged 50 to 65 with acute or convalescent COVID-19. The CDR3 coding sequence is TGTGCCACAGGAGGACAGAACCAAGAGACCCAGTACTTC. It codes for CATGGQNQETQYF.